The clone carrying this TCR beta chain occurred a few times. Its antigen is not identified. There are 13 residues in the CDR3. V was trimmed by 2 bases and J by 6 bases, leaving 8 bases between them. The sample originates from a study of blood T cells in healthy people across ages. Findings of the study overall: Roughly linear declines in TCR beta diversity per million T cells occurred with age.

The authors ran a second PCR of about 6 to 11 cycles using a sample-barcoded 5' primer and a J-beta primer mix. One entry per CDR3 protein, called by TCRdb with MiXCR from the 5' RACE reads. The profile shows 1.5 million to 2 million distinct CDR3 sequences, around 36% of them singletons. The sample providers were healthy Caucasian people from Russia, aged roughly 6 to 90. V is TRBV12-3 or TRBV12-4 and J is TRBJ1-5; no definite D call. Sequenced input: blood. The TCR originated in a woman in her thirties in good health. CDR3 nucleotide sequence: TGTGCCAGCAGTTTAATCCGGGGTCAGCCCCAGCATTTT. It translates to CASSLIRGQPQHF.